This T cell receptor (beta chain) was documented in a study of patients and donors after allogeneic stem cell transplantation. The CDR3 runs to 17 residues. V was clipped by 4 bases and J by 3 bases; unmatched bases: 12. Germline V gives CDR1 SEHNR, CDR2 FQNEAQ (reference sequence). TCRdb itself ran the RT-PCR reads through MiXCR, one entry per CDR3 protein. Here the sample spans roughly 250,000 distinct CDR3 sequences, 12% to 15% being singletons. V and J are TRBV7-9 and TRBJ2-3; 8 bases are shared with TRBD1. The sequencing sample was made of blood, either unsorted or a sorted T cell fraction (not recorded which). The TCR comes from a human donor who was either an allogeneic HSCT recipient or a stem cell or donor lymphocyte infusion donor (not recorded which). It is not recorded whose cells these are; they may come from a transplant donor. The CDR3 coding sequence is TGTGCCAGCAGCTCCAAACAGACAGGGGTTGGTACAGATACGCAGTATTTT. Translation: CASSSKQTGVGTDTQYF.